A selection of T cell receptor beta chains follows, all from one sample in a study of monozygotic twins with inflammatory bowel disease. TCRdb re-called the 5' RACE reads and catalogs CDR3 proteins one per entry, DNA excluded. This sample lists some 210,000 distinct CDR3 sequences; its ten largest clones have around 1.5%. The sample taken for sequencing was blood. Source of these receptors: a human donor with ulcerative colitis or Crohn's disease, or a healthy co-twin of an affected twin (not recorded which). Each CDR3 is given with its conserved first and last residue. The order of the fields is J gene, V gene, CDR3 protein.

>TRBJ2-7|TRBV27
CASSFLSGGSVGYEQYF
>TRBJ1-5|TRBV12-3/TRBV12-4
CATRNKGTGQPQHF
>TRBJ2-5|TRBV12-3/TRBV12-4
CASMRVNQETQYF
>TRBJ2-5|TRBV5-6
CASSLGQYQETQYF
>TRBJ1-1|TRBV29-1
CSVVGSVNTEAFF
>TRBJ2-7|TRBV10-3
CAISDPTSLHEQYF
>TRBJ1-1|TRBV7-2
CASSPQLSLTSVSGAFF
>TRBJ2-2|TRBV12-3/TRBV12-4
CASSFSRSTGELFF
>TRBJ2-2|TRBV5-1
CASSFESGSTGELFF
>TRBJ2-5|TRBV15
CATSREALATETQYF
>TRBJ2-1|TRBV7-8
CASSFGPRGTGSNEQFF
>TRBJ2-2|TRBV6-1
CASSEMGTGELFF
>TRBJ1-2|TRBV5-8
CASSLDGPYGYTF
>TRBJ1-1|TRBV3-1
CASSPRGLMNTEAFF
>TRBJ1-5|TRBV7-9
CASSLGQPIGNQPQHF
>TRBJ2-7|TRBV12-3/TRBV12-4
CASSWGGVSYEQYF
>TRBJ1-2|TRBV5-5
CASSLDRGNYGYTF
>TRBJ1-2|TRBV15
CATSRAGSNYGYTF
>TRBJ1-6|TRBV6-6
CASSQGQTSPSLHF
>TRBJ2-2|TRBV10-3
CAISGGTRNTGELFF
>TRBJ2-5|TRBV5-1
CASSSNLRQETQYF
>TRBJ1-2|TRBV27
CASSLYVGGNYGYTF
>TRBJ2-1|TRBV7-2
CASSFGQYAGRNEQFF
>TRBJ2-2|TRBV7-2
CASSLGSTVGPGELFF
>TRBJ2-5|TRBV20-1
CSALNMRTAGTVNQETQYF
>TRBJ2-3|TRBV20-1
CSAHSPTDTQYF
>TRBJ2-2|TRBV7-2
CASSLDVGELFF
>TRBJ2-4|TRBV28
CASSRPQLFSIQYF
>TRBJ2-7|TRBV29-1
CSVELPGSPSYEQYF
>TRBJ2-5|TRBV27
CASSRGTSGGARETQYF
>TRBJ2-7|TRBV6-5
CASSRQGKYEQYF
>TRBJ1-2|TRBV20-1
CTPTGSGDYGYTF
>TRBJ1-3|TRBV6-5
CASSYSPDLGNTIYF
>TRBJ2-7|TRBV12-3/TRBV12-4
CASSLAPGTEQYF
>TRBJ2-5|TRBV7-2
CASSSLAGGLETQYF
>TRBJ1-2|TRBV29-1
CSVRGGVHIGYTF
>TRBJ1-2|TRBV5-1
CASTPTGSSNGYTF
>TRBJ1-2|TRBV5-1
CASSLAGTGRGYTF
>TRBJ2-7|TRBV15
CATSRGDRALDYEQYF
>TRBJ1-2|TRBV6-4
CASSDSSSAGKHHGYTF
>TRBJ2-7|TRBV7-6
CASSPSGFPPDEQYF
>TRBJ1-1|TRBV29-1
CSADRLLSPEAFF